A selection of T cell receptor beta chains follows, all from one sample in a study of cytomegalovirus exposure and HLA in healthy donors. TCRdb keeps only in-frame clones here, not all; method: immunoSEQ multiplex PCR. Its table records some 200,000 clones. Sequencing input: PBMCs. These receptors were obtained from a woman aged 18-35 years in good health and CMV-seropositive. Both conserved end residues are part of each CDR3. D genes are given only for firm matches.

cdr3_nt,cdr3_aa,d_call,v_call,j_call
TGTGCCAGCAGGGGCGGGTCCCTTAACACTGAAGCTTTCTTT,CASRGGSLNTEAFF,-,TRBV2,TRBJ1-1
TGTGCCAGCAGCCTCGGGACACGGCACCAAGAGACCCAGTACTTC,CASSLGTRHQETQYF,-,TRBV27,TRBJ2-5
TGTGCCAGTAGTACCCCCACAGGGGGAATGAATGAAAAACTGTTTTTT,CASSTPTGGMNEKLFF,TRBD1,TRBV19,TRBJ1-4
TGCGCCAGCAGCAGCTGGGAGGACAGGTCCTACGAGCAGTACTTC,CASSSWEDRSYEQYF,-,TRBV5-1,TRBJ2-7
TGTGCCAGCAGTGAAATCTATCCGCGAGACTCCTACGAGCAGTACTTC,CASSEIYPRDSYEQYF,-,TRBV6-1,TRBJ2-7
TGTGCCAGCAGCTACGGGGACAGAGGAAACACCATATATTTT,CASSYGDRGNTIYF,TRBD1,TRBV7-2,TRBJ1-3
TGCGCCAGCAGCTTCCCCGAAGAGACCCAGTACTTC,CASSFPEETQYF,-,TRBV5-1,TRBJ2-5
TGTGCCAGCAGCTTAGGTGGGCGGGGGCTCGTCTACGAGCAGTACTTC,CASSLGGRGLVYEQYF,-,TRBV13,TRBJ2-7
TGCGCCAGCAGCCACGTCGGGGGAAGCACAGATACGCAGTATTTT,CASSHVGGSTDTQYF,-,TRBV5-1,TRBJ2-3
TGTGCCAGCAGCTACCCGGGTAATGAGCAGTTCTTC,CASSYPGNEQFF,-,TRBV7-3,TRBJ2-1
TGTGCCAGCAGCAGACCGGGACAGGGCCAAGAGACCCAGTACTTC,CASSRPGQGQETQYF,TRBD1,TRBV7-9,TRBJ2-5
TGTGCCAGCATCAGGGGGCACACTGAAGCTTTCTTT,CASIRGHTEAFF,TRBD1,TRBV6-1,TRBJ1-1
TGTGCCAGCAGCTTAGAGACAGGGTCAGGCAAAAACATTCAGTACTTC,CASSLETGSGKNIQYF,TRBD1,TRBV11-2,TRBJ2-4
TGTGCCATCAGTGAGCTGACAGGGGGCTCTAATAATGAAAAACTGTTTTTT,CAISELTGGSNNEKLFF,TRBD1,TRBV10-3,TRBJ1-4
TGTGCCTGGCACCACCGGACAGGCGCCTTCTATGGCTACACCTTC,CAWHHRTGAFYGYTF,TRBD1,TRBV30,TRBJ1-2
TGTGCCAGCAGCCCGCGGGGTGACACCGGGGAGCTGTTTTTT,CASSPRGDTGELFF,-,TRBV5-4,TRBJ2-2
TGTGCCAGCAGCCCGGGACTAGCGAAACAAGAGACCCAGTACTTC,CASSPGLAKQETQYF,TRBD2,TRBV13,TRBJ2-5
TGTGCCAGCTCATCACAGGCCCTTCAGGACTATGGCTACACCTTC,CASSSQALQDYGYTF,-,TRBV18,TRBJ1-2
TGTGCCAGAAGCTTGGTGGACAGGGGCAATCAGCCCCAGCATTTT,CARSLVDRGNQPQHF,TRBD1,TRBV5-3,TRBJ1-5
TGTGCAAGTCGCTTAGGGGAGGCTAACTATGGCTACACCTTC,CASRLGEANYGYTF,-,TRBV12-2,TRBJ1-2
TGTGCCAGCTCACATGAGGGACAGGGGGCGCGCGGCTACACCTTC,CASSHEGQGARGYTF,TRBD1,TRBV18,TRBJ1-2
TGTGCCAGCAGCTTAATCTATCACTCCTACGAGCAGTACTTC,CASSLIYHSYEQYF,-,TRBV7-3,TRBJ2-7
TGTGCCTGGAGAGACCGGGCGCAGGGGGAGACCCAGTACTTC,CAWRDRAQGETQYF,-,TRBV30,TRBJ2-5
TGCGCCAGCAGCTTGGGTGGGGGGACGGGGATGAATGAGCAGTTCTTC,CASSLGGGTGMNEQFF,-,TRBV5-1,TRBJ2-1
TGCAGCGTCCCCCGGGACACAGGGTTTTCACCTAACTATGGCTACACCTTC,CSVPRDTGFSPNYGYTF,-,TRBV29-1,TRBJ1-2
TGTGCCAGCTCGAGCGGGGGGCACGAGGAGACCCAGTACTTC,CASSSGGHEETQYF,TRBD2,TRBV19,TRBJ2-5
TGTGCCAGCAGCTTAGCACAGTTCATACCTTATAATGGCTACACCTTC,CASSLAQFIPYNGYTF,-,TRBV7-2,TRBJ1-2
TGTGCCAGCAAAACTAGCGGGGGGGCCAGCACCGGGGAGCTGTTTTTT,CASKTSGGASTGELFF,TRBD2,TRBV6-4,TRBJ2-2
TGTGCCAGCAGCTTAGTTTCAGTCGGGGGGAACTATGGCTACACCTTC,CASSLVSVGGNYGYTF,-,TRBV7-2,TRBJ1-2
TGTGCCAGCAGTGGCCGGGACAGTAACACTGAAGCTTTCTTT,CASSGRDSNTEAFF,TRBD1,TRBV2,TRBJ1-1
TGTGCCAGCAGCTTGACTAGCGGGAGGAAGTTCGATGAGCAGTTCTTC,CASSLTSGRKFDEQFF,TRBD2,TRBV5-4,TRBJ2-1
TGTGCCAGCAGTGAAGCGCCTATCCATTTCGAGCAGTACTTC,CASSEAPIHFEQYF,-,TRBV6-1,TRBJ2-7
TGTGCCAGCAGTGAAACCCCCAGCGGGGGGGCCAATGTCGGCAAAAACATTCAGTACTTC,CASSETPSGGANVGKNIQYF,TRBD2,TRBV6-1,TRBJ2-4
TGTGCCAGCAGCGTAGGACAGTACAATGAGCAGTTCTTC,CASSVGQYNEQFF,-,TRBV9,TRBJ2-1
TGCGCCAGCAGCCGAGACATCTGGGACACTGAAGCTTTCTTT,CASSRDIWDTEAFF,-,TRBV5-1,TRBJ1-1
TGTGCCAGCAGTTACTCAGGTTCCGGGGGCTACACCTTC,CASSYSGSGGYTF,-,TRBV6-5,TRBJ1-2
TGCGCCAGCAGTAAACTAGCGGGGGGGAACGATGAGCAGTTCTTC,CASSKLAGGNDEQFF,TRBD2,TRBV5-1,TRBJ2-1
TGTGCCATCAGTGATTCAGGGGACTATGGCTACACCTTC,CAISDSGDYGYTF,-,TRBV10-3,TRBJ1-2
TGTGCCAGCACAAGACTAGCGGGTCTTTACGAGCAGTACTTC,CASTRLAGLYEQYF,TRBD2,TRBV6-5,TRBJ2-7
TGTGCCAGCAGCACTAGCGGGGGGGCCACAGATACGCAGTATTTT,CASSTSGGATDTQYF,TRBD2,TRBV9,TRBJ2-3
TGTGCCAGCTCATCCCCCGGGACTAGCATACTGGGCGATGAGCAGTTCTTC,CASSSPGTSILGDEQFF,TRBD2,TRBV18,TRBJ2-1
TGTGCCAGCGGCGGGCCCACTGAAGCTTTCTTT,CASGGPTEAFF,-,TRBV10-3,TRBJ1-1